This T cell receptor (beta chain) was documented in a study of blood T cell repertoires in COVID-19. In the authors' methods: The assay estimated nucleated cells by amplifying reference gene primers. TCRdb keeps only in-frame clones here, not all; method: immunoSEQ multiplex PCR. Clone size and the V and J calls come from that table; the DNA yielded D and trimming. Of around 260,000 clones in the sample, around 89% are singletons; the top ten hold 4%. The CDR3 is 15 residues long. Germline CDR1 is MNHNY and CDR2 is SVGAGI (reference sequence). Trimming cost V 8 bases and J 0 bases, with 14 bases left between them.

This sequence originates from a man aged 55 to 70 who had recovered from COVID-19. The chain has TRBV6-6 and TRBJ1-3, with TRBD1 as a possible D gene (6 bases). The specimen was peripheral blood. CDR3 bases: TGTGCCAGCCTTCCGGGACAAAACTCTGGAAACACCATATATTTT. This sequence encodes CASLPGQNSGNTIYF.